This record concerns one TCR beta chain sequence. The target antigen is unknown. The data were taken from a study of blood T cells in healthy people across ages. Study conclusions and caveats: Both higher diversity and more naive CD4+ cells marked long-lived donors when set against aged donors. Investigators treated diversity estimates from one million T cells as underestimates. PBMCs that were unsorted prevented a conclusive naive versus antigen-experienced comparison.

The CDR3 extends over 16 amino acids. V gave up 0 bases and J gave up 4 bases; unmatched junction bases: 5. The V gene's germline CDR1 is SGDLS and CDR2 YYNGEE. Together with a sample-barcoded 5' primer, a J-beta primer mix was included in a second PCR lasting about 7 to 12 cycles. Via MiXCR, TCRdb re-called the 5' RACE reads, giving one row per CDR3 protein. The sample records 2 million or so distinct CDR3 sequences, less than 50% being singletons. Donors each provided approximately 9.6 milliliters of peripheral blood. This TCR derives from a woman in her thirties or forties in good health. What was sequenced was blood. V gene TRBV9 combines with J gene TRBJ2-2; 8 nucleotides align to TRBD2. The CDR3 is CASSVESGGATGELFF. The DNA for the CDR3 is TGTGCCAGCAGCGTAGAATCCGGGGGGGCCACCGGGGAGCTGTTTTTT.